The 24 T cell receptor beta chains listed next were all sequenced from one sample in a study of prognosis after radiotherapy for stage I lung cancer. By two-round multiplex PCR, the TCR beta CDR3 was amplified from genomic DNA. The first PCR round targeted every TRBV and TRBJ gene with specific primers. TCRdb re-derived calls from the multiplex PCR reads in MiXCR, one entry per CDR3 protein. The repertoire holds about 35,000 distinct CDR3 sequences, with 25% to 40% as singletons. The input for sequencing was PBMCs, taken before or after stereotactic body radiation therapy (not recorded which). Receptors were obtained from a donor at least 50 years old with non-small cell lung cancer.

In the case of this clonotype: A far larger clone is one nucleotide away, so this likely arose from a read error. The V gene is TRBV6-8, the J gene TRBJ1-5; no reliable D call. Germline V lookup: CDR1 MNHGY, CDR2 SAAAGT. This CDR3 is built from 15 residues. Trimming shortened V by 6 bases and J by 0 bases, and 12 bases separated the two germline ends. The CDR3 loop is CASRPKGDSNQPQHF. DNA for the CDR3: TGTGCCAGCAGACCTAAAGGCGATAGCAATCAGCCCCAGCATTTT.

This clonotype came up many times. The chain combines TRBV28 with TRBJ2-3, with unresolved D. The CDR3 has 16 residues. V dropped 3 bases and J dropped 0 bases, with 13 bases sitting between them. Looked up from germline, CDR1 is MDHEN and CDR2 is SYDVKM. CDR3 loop: CASSFGSSYSTDTQYF. The CDR3 DNA reads as TGTGCCAGCAGTTTTGGGTCGAGTTATAGCACAGATACGCAGTATTTT.

This clonotype was found many times. The chain is built from TRBV20-1 and TRBJ1-4, with D unresolved. This CDR3 has 14 residues. V was shortened by 6 bases and J by 0 bases, with 11 bases between the two germline ends. The germline V gene encodes CDR1 DFQATT and CDR2 SNEGSKA (reference sequence). CDR3 protein: CSAAHRATNEKLFF. As DNA, the CDR3 is TGCAGTGCCGCCCACAGAGCAACTAATGAAAAACTGTTTTTT.

This clonotype was seen at least ten times. This sequence joins TRBV19 and TRBJ2-7, with TRBD1 matching over 8 bases. Looked up from germline, CDR1 is LNHDA and CDR2 is SQIVND (reference sequence). The CDR3 is 15 residues long. V lost 4 bases, J lost 3 bases, and 8 bases stayed unmatched. The CDR3 is CASSRSTGANYEQYF. Written as DNA, the CDR3 is TGTGCCAGTAGTAGGTCGACAGGGGCCAACTACGAGCAGTACTTC.

The genes are TRBV7-9 and TRBJ2-3, with TRBD2 as a possible D gene (7 bases). The germline V gene encodes CDR1 SEHNR and CDR2 FQNEAQ (reference sequence). With 5 bases removed from V and 2 bases from J, the gap between germline ends came to 14 bases. The CDR3 has 15 amino acids. This CDR3 is CASSPRGGPTDTQYF. CDR3 in DNA: TGTGCCAGCAGCCCAAGGGGGGGCCCCACAGATACGCAGTATTTT.

This clonotype has ten or more counts. The V and J genes are TRBV3-1 and TRBJ2-7; D remains ambiguous. This CDR3 is 12 amino acids long. With 5 bases removed from V and 3 bases from J, the gap between germline ends came to 8 bases. Germline values: CDR1 LGHDT, CDR2 YNNKEL (reference sequence). CDR3 loop: CASSDTFYEQYF. The CDR3 nucleotides are TGTGCCAGCAGCGACACCTTCTACGAGCAGTACTTC.

In this sample, this clonotype turned up a few times. At one end, the junction sequence differs from germline, possibly due to a read error. The genes are TRBV5-4 and TRBJ2-4; D perhaps matches TRBD1 (6 bases). The CDR3 contains 17 residues. Germline V lookup: CDR1 SGHNT, CDR2 YYREEE (reference sequence). The CDR3 DNA is TGTGCCAGTAGCTTGGCAGCAGGGGAAGGGACCAAAAACATTCAGTACTTC. Protein: CASSLAAGEGTKNIQYF.

Concerning this clonotype itself: This clone may be a read error of a much larger clone one base away. This chain uses TRBV25-1 with TRBJ2-5; D unclear. The CDR3 totals 13 residues. V lost 4 bases and J 2 bases, leaving 8 bases between the germline ends. Germline V gene data show CDR1 as MGHDK and CDR2 as SYGVNS. DNA of the CDR3: TGTGCCAGCAGTGGGGTTACTCAAGAGACCCAGTACTTC. It yields the protein CASSGVTQETQYF.

J is TRBJ1-1 and V is TRBV6-2 or TRBV6-3, with no clear D. The germline V gene encodes CDR1 MNHEY and CDR2 SVGEGT. The CDR3 totals 13 residues. Trimming stripped 2 bases from V and 5 bases from J, with 9 bases between. The CDR3 protein is CASSYGSITEAFF. As DNA, the CDR3 is TGTGCCAGCAGTTACGGATCGATAACTGAAGCTTTCTTT.

This clonotype was recorded at least ten times. The CDR3 region is CASSPLTGVGYEQYF. The CDR3 region has the DNA TGCGCCAGCAGCCCCCTGACAGGGGTCGGTTACGAGCAGTACTTC. The chain joins TRBV5-1 to TRBJ2-7; TRBD1 matches at 8 bases. In germline, CDR1 is SGHRS, CDR2 YFSETQ. Trimming removed 4 bases from V and 4 bases from J; junction bases left unmatched: 10. The CDR3 has 15 residues.

The chain uses TRBV20-1 and TRBJ2-2; D not certain. Germline CDR1 DFQATT, CDR2 SNEGSKA (reference sequence). With 0 bases removed from V and 6 bases from J, the gap between germline ends came to 26 bases. The CDR3 is 19 amino acids. The CDR3 here is CSARDSFSRYPARAGELFF. The CDR3 region has the DNA TGCAGTGCTAGAGATAGTTTTAGTCGCTACCCCGCCCGGGCCGGGGAGCTGTTTTTT.

This clonotype was detected many times. The J gene is TRBJ2-7, the V gene TRBV20-1, with 8 bases lining up with TRBD2. V dropped 2 bases and J dropped 4; count of bases not matched to a gene: 10. CDR3 length equals 15 residues. The germline V gene has CDR1 DFQATT and CDR2 SNEGSKA (reference sequence). As DNA, the CDR3 is TGCAGTGCTAGACGAAGCGGGGGAAGGTTTTACGAGCAGTACTTC. It is translated as CSARRSGGRFYEQYF.

V and J are TRBV6-2 or TRBV6-3 and TRBJ2-2; TRBD2 aligns across 9 bases. V lost 0 bases and J lost 1; bases outside the gene matches: 3. From germline, CDR1 is MNHEY and CDR2 SVGEGT. This CDR3 comprises 17 residues. The DNA for the CDR3 is TGTGCCAGCAGTTACTCGTTGCGGGGGGGGAACACCGGGGAGCTGTTTTTT. The encoded protein is CASSYSLRGGNTGELFF.

This clonotype was detected many times. The rearrangement joins TRBV11-3 to TRBJ2-3; D may be TRBD1 or TRBD2 (6 bases each). Germline CDR1 is SGHNT and CDR2 is YENEEA. V lost 3 bases, J lost 1 base, and 11 bases lay in between. The CDR3 has 15 amino acids. Here the CDR3 reads CASSLRRGRTDTQYF. DNA for the CDR3: TGTGCCAGCAGCTTGCGACGGGGGCGCACAGATACGCAGTATTTT.

In its sample, this clonotype was seen many times. The rearrangement uses TRBV7-9 and TRBJ1-5; D ambiguous. In germline, CDR1 is SEHNR, CDR2 FQNEAQ (reference sequence). Trimming took off 0 bases at V and 5 bases at J, with 11 bases between the two ends. CDR3 length: 15 residues. The CDR3 region has the DNA TGTGCCAGCAGCTTAGCTGGTGGACGGGATCAGCCCCAGCATTTT. It encodes CASSLAGGRDQPQHF.

This clonotype was counted at least ten times. CDR3 sequence reads: CASSPGTGRGDTQYF. The CDR3 region has the DNA TGTGCCAGCAGCCCGGGGACAGGGAGAGGAGATACGCAGTATTTT. This chain joins TRBV6-2 or TRBV6-3 and TRBJ2-3, with TRBD1 matching over 9 bases. Germline loops: CDR1 MNHEY, CDR2 SVGEGT. The CDR3 totals 15 residues. The trim removed 6 bases at V and 5 bases at J, leaving 9 bases unmatched.

Comment on this clonotype: At one end the junction does not follow the germline gene, possibly because of a read error. V usage is TRBV6-1 and J usage is TRBJ1-2, with D perhaps TRBD1 (6 bases). CDR1 is MNHNS, CDR2 SASEGT, per germline. The CDR3 is 15 amino acids. In DNA form, the CDR3 reads TGTGCCAGCATTGAAACCCTCGCAGGGGACTATGGCTACACCTTC. This encodes CASIETLAGDYGYTF.

This clonotype occurred many times. The chain has TRBV6-4 and TRBJ1-5; TRBD1 is a possible D gene (6 bases). The V gene lost 8 bases and the J gene lost 2 bases, with 19 bases spanning the gap. Germline V gives CDR1 MRHNA, CDR2 SNTAGT. The CDR3 consists of 16 residues. Written as DNA, the CDR3 is TGTGCCAGCGTGGCCGTGGGGGCTGGGGGCAATCAGCCCCAGCATTTT. Translating gives CASVAVGAGGNQPQHF.

This clonotype appeared many times. The chain is built from TRBV29-1 and TRBJ1-1; the D gene is possibly TRBD1 (5 bases). Trimming removed 7 bases from V and 0 bases from J, with 12 bases in between. The germline V gene has CDR1 SQVTM and CDR2 ANQGSEA. The CDR3 is 13 amino acids. In DNA, the CDR3 is TGCAGCGCCCTGGGGCGGATGAACACTGAAGCTTTCTTT. Protein sequence: CSALGRMNTEAFF.

This clonotype has a count of ten or more. The chain couples TRBV3-1 to TRBJ1-1, with a tentative D call TRBD1 (5 bases). The CDR3 consists of 15 residues. Germline V gene sequence: CDR1 LGHDT, CDR2 YNNKEL (reference sequence). V lost 0 bases and J lost 5, with 13 bases in between. The CDR3 DNA sequence: TGTGCCAGCAGCCAAGAATGGAGGGGTCGGACTGAAGCTTTCTTT. Translating it yields CASSQEWRGRTEAFF. Supplemented by reference TRBV3-1 and TRBJ1-1, the full variable domain reads DTAVSQTPKYLVTQMGNDKSIKCEQNLGHDTMYWYKQDSKKFLKIMFSYNNKELIINETVPNRFSPKSPDKAHLNLHINSLELGDSAVYFCASSQEWRGRTEAFFGQGTRLTVV.

This clonotype was seen once. A much bigger clone sits one base away, suggesting this may be a read error. The genes are TRBV5-6 and TRBJ2-3; 12 bases are a match to TRBD2. V dropped 1 base and J dropped 7; count of bases not matched to a gene: 7. This CDR3 comprises 16 residues. Germline CDR1 is SGHDT and CDR2 is YYEEEE. The CDR3 nucleotides read TGTGCCAGCAGCTTGAGGCTAGCGGGGGGGGTGTATACGCAGTATTTT. Amino acid sequence: CASSLRLAGGVYTQYF.

The table lists this clonotype with a count of one. This CDR3 is CSANPGEGHTREQFF. DNA for the CDR3: TGCAGTGCCAACCCGGGTGAGGGCCATACACGTGAGCAGTTCTTC. The chain is built from TRBV20-1 and TRBJ2-1; D is perhaps TRBD2 (5 bases). V shed 6 bases and J shed 9 bases, with 24 bases lying between them. The germline CDR1 and CDR2 sequences are DFQATT and SNEGSKA (reference sequence). The CDR3 runs 15 residues.

The sample holds many counts of this clonotype. The chain couples TRBV30 to TRBJ1-1; a weak D match, TRBD1 (6 bases). The germline V gene encodes CDR1 GTSNPN and CDR2 SVGIG (reference sequence). Trimming shortened V by 0 bases and J by 6 bases, and 14 bases separated the two germline ends. This CDR3 is built from 14 residues. The CDR3 nucleotides read TGTGCCTGGAGTGTAATGGGGGCAGGATCTGAAGCTTTCTTT. As protein: CAWSVMGAGSEAFF.

In this sample, this clonotype turned up many times. The J gene is TRBJ1-2, the V gene TRBV30; D is ambiguous. Looked up from germline, CDR1 is GTSNPN and CDR2 is SVGIG (reference sequence). With 2 bases removed from V and 1 base from J, the gap between germline ends came to 11 bases. This CDR3 has 14 residues. DNA for the CDR3: TGTGCCTGGAGTTTTGGCAGCGTTAACTATGGCTACACCTTC. Residues: CAWSFGSVNYGYTF.